This TCR beta chain derives from a study of blood T cell repertoires in COVID-19. Study as a whole: Specimens from acute and convalescent COVID-19 originated in the United States, Italy and Spain. T cells, B-cell-depleted T cells, or PBMCs provided the cDNA or gDNA that served as material.

CDR1 and CDR2 (germline): MNHNS, SASEGT. The CDR3 extends over 16 amino acids. V was clipped by 2 bases and J by 4 bases, with 14 bases between them. As processed by the authors: By means of reference gene primer amplification, nucleated cell counts were estimated. Sequencing was performed with immunoSEQ multiplex PCR; in TCRdb, only in-frame clones are kept and a portion is missing. Clone size and the V and J calls come from that table; the DNA yielded D and trimming. The table lists approximately 170,000 clones, about 89% of them singletons. The TCR sequence derives from a man between 65 and 80 years old with acute or convalescent COVID-19. The sequencing input was peripheral blood. The chain links TRBV6-1 to TRBJ2-2; possible D gene TRBD2, 7 bases. The CDR3 DNA reads as TGTGCCAGCAGTGAATTGAGGGGGGGCCCCACCGGGGAGCTGTTTTTT. This gives the protein CASSELRGGPTGELFF.